The 8 T cell receptor beta chains below all came from one sample that was sequenced in a study of blood T cell repertoires in COVID-19. Generated by immunoSEQ multiplex PCR, the TCRdb table keeps only in-frame clones and is missing some. Among about 160,000 clones listed, 82% were seen once. Sequenced sample: peripheral blood. The receptors derive from a woman aged 40 to 50 with COVID-19, enrolled during active disease.

The chain joins TRBV4-1 to TRBJ1-1; TRBD1 is a possible D gene (6 bases). CDR1 is MGHRA and CDR2 is YSYEKL in the germline V gene. V was pared by 1 base and J by 0 bases, with 9 bases between. This CDR3 region has 15 residues. CDR3 protein: CASSQVGAMNTEAFF. For the CDR3, the DNA is TGCGCCAGCAGCCAAGTGGGGGCTATGAACACTGAAGCTTTCTTT.

With regard to this clone: A read error may explain this, as a much larger clone is one base away. The chain couples TRBV6-5 to TRBJ2-7, with unresolved D. CDR1 and CDR2 (germline): MNHEY, SVGAGI. V was pared by 6 bases and J by 3 bases, with 6 bases between. The CDR3 is 11 amino acids. The CDR3 DNA reads as TGTGCCAGCAGCCAGATCTACGAGCAGTACTTC. It is translated as CASSQIYEQYF.

In this sample, this clone turned up a few times. This sequence joins TRBV9 and TRBJ2-3, with D unresolved. Between the trimmed V and J ends, which lost 0 bases and 1 base, there was a span of 6 bases. Germline CDR1 reads SGDLS; CDR2 reads YYNGEE. The CDR3 runs 14 residues. The CDR3 spells CASSVETGTDTQYF. The CDR3 DNA follows: TGTGCCAGCAGCGTAGAAACTGGCACAGATACGCAGTATTTT. The variable domain in full, with the rest retrieved from reference TRBV9 and TRBJ2-3, is DSGVTQTPKHLITATGQRVTLRCSPRSGDLSVYWYQQSLDQGLQFLIQYYNGEERAKGNILERFSAQQFPDLHSELNLSSLELGDSALYFCASSVETGTDTQYFGPGTRLTVL.

This sequence joins TRBV5-4 and TRBJ1-4, with TRBD1 identical over 8 bases. CDR3 length: 15 amino acids. With V trimmed by 7 bases and J by 0 bases, 5 bases remained unmatched. The germline gives CDR1 SGHNT, CDR2 YYREEE (reference sequence). The CDR3 nucleotides are TGTGCCAGCGGCCAGGGGGCCTCAACTAATGAAAAACTGTTTTTT. Amino acid sequence: CASGQGASTNEKLFF.

The rearrangement uses TRBV5-4 and TRBJ1-2; D ambiguous. Germline V gene lookup returns CDR1 SGHNT and CDR2 YYREEE (reference sequence). V was clipped by 0 bases and J by 7 bases, with 16 bases between them. This CDR3 has 15 amino acids. As DNA, the CDR3 is TGTGCCAGCAGCTTGGCCCCAACGGGGAAACGTGGCTACACCTTC. Translated, it gives CASSLAPTGKRGYTF.

The chain recombines TRBV4-2 with TRBJ1-2; 7 bases are a match to TRBD1. After removal of 5 bases from V and 2 bases from J, the junction contained 14 bases not matched to a gene. CDR1 LGHNA and CDR2 YNFKEQ come from the germline V gene. The CDR3 runs 17 residues. CDR3 in DNA: TGTGCCAGCAGCTCCGGGACAGCGAGACCCTTAAACTATGGCTACACCTTC. Encoded protein: CASSSGTARPLNYGYTF.

The chain links TRBV5-1 to TRBJ2-7, with TRBD1 as a possible D gene (6 bases). This CDR3 comprises 14 residues. Germline values: CDR1 SGHRS, CDR2 YFSETQ. Trimming took 0 bases from V and 4 from J, leaving 11 bases between them. CDR3: CASSLVGTNYEQYF. The CDR3 nucleotides read TGCGCCAGCAGCTTGGTAGGGACAAATTACGAGCAGTACTTC.

The J gene is TRBJ2-1, the V gene TRBV15, with no clear D. V was clipped by 0 bases and J by 12 bases, with 12 bases between them. The CDR3 has 13 residues. The germline V gene has CDR1 LNHNV and CDR2 YYDKDF (reference sequence). Here the CDR3 reads CATSRDPQVVQFF. The CDR3 DNA sequence: TGTGCCACCAGCAGAGATCCCCAGGTTGTGCAGTTCTTC.